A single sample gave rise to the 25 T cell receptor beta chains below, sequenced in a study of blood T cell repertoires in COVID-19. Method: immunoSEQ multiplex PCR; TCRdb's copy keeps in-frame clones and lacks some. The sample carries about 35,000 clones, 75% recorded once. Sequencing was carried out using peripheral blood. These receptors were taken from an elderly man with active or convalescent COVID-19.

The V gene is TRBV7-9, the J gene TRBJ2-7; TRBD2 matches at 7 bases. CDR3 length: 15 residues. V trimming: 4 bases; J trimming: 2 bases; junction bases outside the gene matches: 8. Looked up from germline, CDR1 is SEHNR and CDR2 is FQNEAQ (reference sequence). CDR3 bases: TGTGCCAGCAGCTGGACGAAGCGGGATGCCTACGAGCAGTACTTC. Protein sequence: CASSWTKRDAYEQYF.

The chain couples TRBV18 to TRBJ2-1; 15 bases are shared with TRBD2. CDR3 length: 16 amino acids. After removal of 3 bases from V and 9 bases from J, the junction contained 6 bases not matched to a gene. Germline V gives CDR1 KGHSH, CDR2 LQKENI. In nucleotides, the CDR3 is TGTGCCAGCTCACCTAAAGGACTAGCGGGAGGGGGTGAGCAGTTCTTC. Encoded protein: CASSPKGLAGGGEQFF. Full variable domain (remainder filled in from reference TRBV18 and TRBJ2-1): NAGVMQNPRHLVRRRGQEARLRCSPMKGHSHVYWYRQLPEEGLKFMVYLQKENIIDESGMPKERFSAEFPKEGPSILRIQQVVRGDSAAYFCASSPKGLAGGGEQFFGPGTRLTVL.

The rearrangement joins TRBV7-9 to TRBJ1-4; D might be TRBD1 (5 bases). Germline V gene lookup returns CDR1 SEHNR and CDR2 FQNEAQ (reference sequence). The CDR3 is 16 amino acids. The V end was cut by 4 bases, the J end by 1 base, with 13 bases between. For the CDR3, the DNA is TGTGCCAGCAGCTCTAATCACAGGAGAACTAATGAAAAACTGTTTTTT. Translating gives CASSSNHRRTNEKLFF.

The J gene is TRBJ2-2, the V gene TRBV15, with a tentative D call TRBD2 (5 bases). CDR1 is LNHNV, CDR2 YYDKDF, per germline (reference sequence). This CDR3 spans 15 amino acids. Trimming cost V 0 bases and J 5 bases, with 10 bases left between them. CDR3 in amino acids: CATSRERASTGELFF. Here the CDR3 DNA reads TGTGCCACCAGCAGAGAGAGGGCATCGACCGGGGAGCTGTTTTTT.

Here the CDR3 reads CASIPSGRDRAKNIQYF. For the CDR3, the DNA is TGTGCCAGCATCCCTAGCGGAAGAGATAGAGCCAAAAACATTCAGTACTTC. The chain employs TRBV28 and TRBJ2-4; 7 nucleotides align to TRBD2. With V trimmed by 7 bases and J by 0 bases, 12 bases remained unmatched. Germline CDR1 reads MDHEN; CDR2 reads SYDVKM. The CDR3 spans 17 residues.

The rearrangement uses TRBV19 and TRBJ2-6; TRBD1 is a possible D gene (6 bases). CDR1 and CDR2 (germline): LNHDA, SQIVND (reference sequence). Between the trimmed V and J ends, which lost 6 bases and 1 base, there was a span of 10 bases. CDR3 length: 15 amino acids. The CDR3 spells CASRPQGSGANVLTF. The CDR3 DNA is TGTGCCAGTAGGCCACAGGGATCTGGGGCCAACGTCCTGACTTTC. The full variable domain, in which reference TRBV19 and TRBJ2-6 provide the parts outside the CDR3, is DGGITQSPKYLFRKEGQNVTLSCEQNLNHDAMYWYRQDPGQGLRLIYYSQIVNDFQKGDIAEGYSVSREKKESFPLTVTSAQKNPTAFYLCASRPQGSGANVLTFGAGSRLTVL.

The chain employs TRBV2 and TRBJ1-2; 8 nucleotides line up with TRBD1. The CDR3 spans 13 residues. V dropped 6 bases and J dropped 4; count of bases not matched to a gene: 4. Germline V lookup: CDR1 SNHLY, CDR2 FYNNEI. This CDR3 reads CASREGQVYGYTF. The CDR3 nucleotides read TGTGCCAGCAGGGAGGGACAGGTCTATGGCTACACCTTC.

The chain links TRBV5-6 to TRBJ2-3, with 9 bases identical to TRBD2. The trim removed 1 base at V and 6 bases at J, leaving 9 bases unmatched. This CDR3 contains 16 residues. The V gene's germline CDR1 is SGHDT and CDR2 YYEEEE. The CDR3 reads CASSLISGSGADTQYF. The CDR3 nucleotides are TGTGCCAGCAGCTTGATTAGCGGGAGTGGGGCGGATACGCAGTATTTT.

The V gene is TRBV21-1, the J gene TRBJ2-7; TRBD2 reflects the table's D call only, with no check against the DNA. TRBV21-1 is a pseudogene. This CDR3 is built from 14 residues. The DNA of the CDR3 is TGTGCCCGCCTATTGCGGCCGTTCCACTACGAGCAGTACTTC. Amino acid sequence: CARLLRPFHYEQYF.

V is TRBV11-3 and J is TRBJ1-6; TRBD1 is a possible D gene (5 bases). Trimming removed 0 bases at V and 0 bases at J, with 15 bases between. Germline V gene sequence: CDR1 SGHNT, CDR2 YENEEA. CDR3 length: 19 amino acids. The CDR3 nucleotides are TGTGCCAGCAGCTTAGACCCGGGACTGAGGGGCTCCTATAATTCACCCCTCCACTTT. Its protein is CASSLDPGLRGSYNSPLHF.

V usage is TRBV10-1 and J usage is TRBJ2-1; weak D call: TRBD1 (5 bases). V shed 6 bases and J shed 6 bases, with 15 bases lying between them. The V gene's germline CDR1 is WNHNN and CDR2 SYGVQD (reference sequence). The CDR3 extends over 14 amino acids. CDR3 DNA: TGCGCCAGCAGCACAGGAAATTTGCGCAATGAGCAGTTCTTC. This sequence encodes CASSTGNLRNEQFF.

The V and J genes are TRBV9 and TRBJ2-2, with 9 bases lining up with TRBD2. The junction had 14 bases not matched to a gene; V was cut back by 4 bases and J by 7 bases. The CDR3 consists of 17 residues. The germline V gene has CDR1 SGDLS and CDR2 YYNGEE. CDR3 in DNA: TGTGCCAGCAGCTCCCGTGGCGGCGGGAGGGCGGACGGGGAGCTGTTTTTT. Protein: CASSSRGGGRADGELFF.

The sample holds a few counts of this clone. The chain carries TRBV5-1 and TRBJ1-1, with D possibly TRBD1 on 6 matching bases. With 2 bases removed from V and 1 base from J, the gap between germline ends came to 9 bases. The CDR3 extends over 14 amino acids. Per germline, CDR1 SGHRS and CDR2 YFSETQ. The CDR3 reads CASSFGTPNTEAFF. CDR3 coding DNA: TGCGCCAGCAGCTTTGGGACACCGAACACTGAAGCTTTCTTT.

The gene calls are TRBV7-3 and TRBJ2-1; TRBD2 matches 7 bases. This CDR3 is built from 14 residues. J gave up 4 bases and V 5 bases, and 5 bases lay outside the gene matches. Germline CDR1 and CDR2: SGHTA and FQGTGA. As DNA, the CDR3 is TGTGCCAGCAGCGACCTAGCGGAATACAATGAGCAGTTCTTC. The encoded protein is CASSDLAEYNEQFF.

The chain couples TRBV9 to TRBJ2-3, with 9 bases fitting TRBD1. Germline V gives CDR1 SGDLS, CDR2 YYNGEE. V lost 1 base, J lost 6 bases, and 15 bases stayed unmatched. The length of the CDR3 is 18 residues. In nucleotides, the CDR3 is TGTGCCAGCAGCGTATTCGTTTCCGGGACAGGGATTAAGGATACGCAGTATTTT. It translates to CASSVFVSGTGIKDTQYF.

CDR3 in DNA: TGTGCCACTGGGGGCGGGAGGGAATACAATGAGCAGTTCTTC. Translated, it gives CATGGGREYNEQFF. The rearrangement uses TRBV15 and TRBJ2-1; 9 positions agree with TRBD2. This CDR3 comprises 14 residues. The ends lost 9 bases at V and 4 bases at J; junction bases unmatched: 7. CDR1 is LNHNV and CDR2 is YYDKDF in the germline V gene (reference sequence).

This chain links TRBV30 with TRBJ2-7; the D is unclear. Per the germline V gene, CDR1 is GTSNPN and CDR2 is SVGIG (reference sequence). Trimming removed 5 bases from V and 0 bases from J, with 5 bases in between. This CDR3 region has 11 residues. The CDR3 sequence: CAWSDSYEQYF. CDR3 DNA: TGTGCCTGGTCAGACTCCTACGAGCAGTACTTC.

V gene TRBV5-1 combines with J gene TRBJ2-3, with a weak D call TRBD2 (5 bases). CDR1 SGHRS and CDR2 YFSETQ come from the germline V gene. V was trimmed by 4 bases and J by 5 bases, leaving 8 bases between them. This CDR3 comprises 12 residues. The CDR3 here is CASSPGLDTQYF. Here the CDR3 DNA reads TGCGCCAGCAGCCCCGGACTAGATACGCAGTATTTT.

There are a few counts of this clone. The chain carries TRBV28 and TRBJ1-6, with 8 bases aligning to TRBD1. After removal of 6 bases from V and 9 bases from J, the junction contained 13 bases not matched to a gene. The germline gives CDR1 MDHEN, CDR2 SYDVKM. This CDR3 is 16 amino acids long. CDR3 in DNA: TGTGCCAGCAGCTCGAGTCAAGGACAGGGTAGTTCACCCCTCCACTTT. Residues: CASSSSQGQGSSPLHF.

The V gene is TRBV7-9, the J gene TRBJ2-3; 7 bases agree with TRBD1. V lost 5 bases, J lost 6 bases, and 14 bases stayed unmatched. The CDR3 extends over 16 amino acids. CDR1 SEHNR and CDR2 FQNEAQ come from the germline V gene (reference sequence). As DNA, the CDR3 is TGTGCCAGCAGCCCAAGGACAGGACGACCGTTGGATACGCAGTATTTT. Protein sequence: CASSPRTGRPLDTQYF.

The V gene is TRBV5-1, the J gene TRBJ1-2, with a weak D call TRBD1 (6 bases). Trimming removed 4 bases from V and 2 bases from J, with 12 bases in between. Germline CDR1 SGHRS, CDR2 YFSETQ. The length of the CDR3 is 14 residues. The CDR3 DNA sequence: TGCGCCAGCAGCCCGACAGGTATAAACTATGGCTACACCTTC. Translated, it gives CASSPTGINYGYTF.

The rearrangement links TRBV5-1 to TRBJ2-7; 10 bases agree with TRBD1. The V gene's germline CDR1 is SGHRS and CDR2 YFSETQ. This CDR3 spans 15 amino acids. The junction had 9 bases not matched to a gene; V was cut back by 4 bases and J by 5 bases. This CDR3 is CASSTRTGGFDEQYF. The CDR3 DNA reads TGCGCCAGCAGCACGCGGACAGGGGGGTTCGACGAGCAGTACTTC. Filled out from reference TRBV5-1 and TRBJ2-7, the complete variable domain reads KAGVTQTPRYLIKTRGQQVTLSCSPISGHRSVSWYQQTPGQGLQFLFEYFSETQRNKGNFPGRFSGRQFSNSRSEMNVSTLELGDSALYLCASSTRTGGFDEQYFGPGTRLTVT.

The CDR3 loop reads CASSVRGREDIGNTGELFF. In DNA form, the CDR3 reads TGTGCCAGCAGCGTACGGGGTAGGGAGGATATCGGGAACACCGGGGAGCTGTTTTTT. This chain joins TRBV9 and TRBJ2-2; D is perhaps TRBD2 (6 bases). The V end was cut by 1 base, the J end by 1 base, with 20 bases between. The CDR3 is made up of 19 amino acids. Germline CDR1 reads SGDLS; CDR2 reads YYNGEE. The full variable domain, completed using reference TRBV9 and TRBJ2-2, is DSGVTQTPKHLITATGQRVTLRCSPRSGDLSVYWYQQSLDQGLQFLIQYYNGEERAKGNILERFSAQQFPDLHSELNLSSLELGDSALYFCASSVRGREDIGNTGELFFGEGSRLTVL.

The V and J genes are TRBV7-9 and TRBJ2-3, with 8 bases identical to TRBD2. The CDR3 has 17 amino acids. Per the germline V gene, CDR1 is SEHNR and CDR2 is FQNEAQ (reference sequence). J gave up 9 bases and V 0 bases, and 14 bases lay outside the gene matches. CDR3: CASSLAGRGLEGLTQYF. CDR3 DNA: TGTGCCAGCAGCTTAGCTGGTAGGGGACTAGAGGGGTTGACGCAGTATTTT.

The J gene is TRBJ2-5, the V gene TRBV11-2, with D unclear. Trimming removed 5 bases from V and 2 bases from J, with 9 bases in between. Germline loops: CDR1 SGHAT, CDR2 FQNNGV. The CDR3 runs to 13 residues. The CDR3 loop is CASSRGSQETQYF. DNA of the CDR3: TGTGCCAGCAGCAGAGGCAGTCAAGAGACCCAGTACTTC.